One and the same sample provided the 7 T cell receptor beta chains below, sequenced in a study of read filtering for tumor transcriptome and immune sequencing. From about 400 ng of RNA, a library with molecular barcoded alpha/delta and beta/gamma adaptors was made. TCRdb reprocessed the reads via MiXCR and lists one record per CDR3 protein. The table has roughly 56,000 distinct CDR3 sequences, roughly 19% seen once; the top ten hold 11% to 15%. Sequenced input: a population of CD138-negative cells sorted from bone marrow. The source of these receptors is a donor older than 35 with multiple myeloma.

Many counts were recorded for this clonotype. V usage is TRBV20-1 and J usage is TRBJ1-6; D might be TRBD1 (6 bases). Germline CDR1 DFQATT, CDR2 SNEGSKA (reference sequence). V shed 3 bases and J shed 7 bases, with 10 bases lying between them. The CDR3 spans 13 residues. CDR3 coding DNA: TGCAGTGCTAGTTCACAGGGAAATTCACCCCTCCACTTT. Translation: CSASSQGNSPLHF.

This clonotype was observed at least ten times. The chain recombines TRBV29-1 with TRBJ2-7, with D tentatively TRBD1 (5 bases). The length of the CDR3 is 12 residues. Germline values: CDR1 SQVTM, CDR2 ANQGSEA. Trimming pared 4 bases from V and 2 bases from J, leaving 9 bases between. The CDR3 DNA follows: TGCAGCGTTGTTCAGGGAACCTACGAGCAGTACTTC. Protein sequence: CSVVQGTYEQYF.

At least ten counts were recorded for this clonotype. The J gene is TRBJ2-5, the V gene TRBV7-9, with D hard to call. The length of the CDR3 is 14 residues. Trimming pared 2 bases from V and 5 bases from J, leaving 12 bases between. Germline V gene lookup returns CDR1 SEHNR and CDR2 FQNEAQ (reference sequence). The CDR3 DNA is TGTGCCAGCAGCTTAACCAGGCTGGAGGAGACCCAGTACTTC. Protein: CASSLTRLEETQYF.

This clonotype appeared a few times. The genes are TRBV2 and TRBJ1-5, with D maybe TRBD1 (5 bases). Germline lookup yields CDR1 SNHLY and CDR2 FYNNEI. Deletions cut 7 bases from V and 4 bases from J, with 14 bases between. The CDR3 loop spans 14 amino acids. The CDR3 loop is CASTLEGSNQPQHF. The CDR3 nucleotides read TGTGCCAGCACCCTAGAGGGGAGTAATCAGCCCCAGCATTTT.

This clonotype was counted between two and nine times. The chain combines TRBV7-9 with TRBJ2-7; 8 positions match TRBD2. J lost 1 base, V lost 0 bases, and 11 bases had no gene match. The germline V gene has CDR1 SEHNR and CDR2 FQNEAQ (reference sequence). The CDR3 covers 18 residues. In DNA, the CDR3 is TGTGCCAGCAGCTTAGCTGTGGTGACCGGGACTAGGTCCTACGAGCAGTACTTC. Its translation: CASSLAVVTGTRSYEQYF.

Remarks on this clonotype: Since a much larger clone is just one base distant, this may be a read error. This sequence joins TRBV11-2 and TRBJ2-1; D is unclear. The germline gives CDR1 SGHAT, CDR2 FQNNGV. The length of the CDR3 is 14 residues. The CDR3 region is CASSSGSLYIEQFF. CDR3 coding DNA: TGTGCCAGCAGCTCCGGTTCCCTCTACATTGAGCAGTTCTTC.

The chain combines TRBV20-1 with TRBJ1-2, with D possibly matching TRBD1 (6 bases). Trimming removed 6 bases from V and 2 bases from J, with 10 bases in between. The germline CDR1 and CDR2 sequences are DFQATT and SNEGSKA (reference sequence). The CDR3 extends over 12 amino acids. CDR3 region: CSARTGNYGYTF. CDR3 nucleotides: TGCAGTGCGAGAACAGGGAACTATGGCTACACCTTC.